The clone carrying this T cell receptor beta chain came up once. Antigen specificity is unknown. Germline V gives CDR1 SGHTA, CDR2 FQGNSA. Trimming pared 5 bases from V and 6 bases from J, leaving 19 bases between. This CDR3 has 16 residues. The data stem from a study of cytomegalovirus exposure and HLA in healthy donors. Across the study: Earlier findings included 90 million to 120 million unique TCR beta sequences obtained from some 180 million T cells. Notes on the study in general: Listed as cytomegalovirus-associated were 150 to 200 TCR beta chains. Reported performance of the classifier showed diagnosis of cytomegalovirus status with high specificity and sensitivity. Roughly uniform depth of sequencing across donors was assumed in presence/absence analyses.

This PCR relied on a set of 60 Vbeta primers and 13 Jbeta primers. Libraries were prepared by immunoSEQ multiplex PCR; TCRdb keeps only in-frame clonotypes and omits some of them. There are some 150,000 clones in the sample; under 80% occur only once, and 2% to 2.5% lies in the top ten. The source material was PBMCs. This TCR came from a human donor in good health. The chain has TRBV7-2 and TRBJ2-2; TRBD1 is a possible D gene (6 bases). The CDR3: CASSPPQGLLSGELFF. The CDR3 coding sequence is TGTGCCAGCAGCCCCCCCCAGGGGCTACTGTCCGGGGAGCTGTTTTTT.